The clone carrying this T cell receptor beta chain has a handful of counts. Antigen: not known. The data were taken from a study of lymphopenia after photon versus proton radiotherapy. Study-level points and caveats: Post-nadir diversity loss with photons came from oligoclonal expansion, particularly CD8+ Temra cells. Proton therapy kept repertoires fairly stable, unlike photons, which gained effector/memory cells. A bigger post-nadir fall in TCR diversity correlated inversely with survival time in deceased patients.

The V end was cut by 6 bases, the J end by 10 bases, with 19 bases between. This CDR3 has 14 residues. Germline V gene data show CDR1 as MNHEY and CDR2 as SVGAGI. Assay used: immunoSEQ multiplex PCR; TCRdb lists only in-frame clones, some missing. The data show approximately 22,000 clones, around four fifths seen once. This clonotype was sampled from a woman aged 70-85 years with pancreatic cancer. Sequenced here: peripheral blood, sampled from a patient treated with proton-based radiotherapy. The chain links TRBV6-5 to TRBJ2-1, with TRBD2 as a possible D gene (6 bases). CDR3 bases: TGTGCCAGCAGCAGCCGAGGACTAACCGAGGAGCAGTTCTTC. Residues: CASSSRGLTEEQFF.